One and the same sample provided the 26 T cell receptor beta chains below, sequenced in a study of type 1 regulatory T cells. TCRdb processed the reads anew with MiXCR; each CDR3 protein has one entry. The sample shows about 18,000 distinct CDR3 sequences, roughly 10% of them seen only once. Sequencing was performed on CD4+ T cells, either the whole sample or a sorted fraction (not recorded which). These receptors all come from a human donor in good health.

This clonotype was seen only a few times. The genes are TRBV7-9 and TRBJ1-6, with D hard to call. Germline CDR1 reads SEHNR; CDR2 reads FQNEAQ (reference sequence). V lost 2 bases to trimming and J lost 6 bases, with 8 bases between them. The CDR3 is made up of 14 amino acids. The CDR3 sequence: CASSLKGSNSPLHF. As DNA, the CDR3 is TGTGCCAGCAGCTTAAAGGGATCTAATTCACCCCTCCACTTT.

In this sample, this clonotype turned up many times. The chain joins TRBV4-3 to TRBJ2-1; perhaps TRBD1 as D (6 bases). The CDR3 runs to 15 residues. Trimming shortened V by 0 bases and J by 9 bases, and 15 bases separated the two germline ends. Germline V CDR1 and CDR2: LGHNA, YSLEER. Here the CDR3 DNA reads TGCGCCAGCAGCCAAGACACGGGAAGAGGGGGTGAGCAGTTCTTC. Its protein is CASSQDTGRGGEQFF.

As concerns this clonotype: This may be a read error, as it is one base from a much larger clone. In DNA, the CDR3 is TGTGCCAGTATGGCCTCGGACAGGGAAGCTTTCTTT. Its protein is CASMASDREAFF. V and J are TRBV19 and TRBJ1-1, with 7 bases identical to TRBD1. The CDR3 loop spans 12 amino acids. The germline V gene encodes CDR1 LNHDA and CDR2 SQIVND (reference sequence). V lost 7 bases, J lost 8 bases, and 7 bases stayed unmatched.

The V gene is TRBV25-1, the J gene TRBJ2-4, with TRBD2 identical over 7 bases. The CDR3 is 16 residues long. Trimming cost V 1 base and J 0 bases; bases outside gene matches: 3. Germline CDR1 is MGHDK and CDR2 is SYGVNS. The CDR3 nucleotides read TGTGCCAGCAGTGAATTGGGGGGGGTAGCCAAAAACATTCAGTACTTC. Translation gives CASSELGGVAKNIQYF.

The chain is built from TRBV7-9 and TRBJ2-3; possible D gene TRBD2, 6 bases. The length of the CDR3 is 14 residues. Looked up from germline, CDR1 is SEHNR and CDR2 is FQNEAQ (reference sequence). V gave up 3 bases and J gave up 1 base, with 8 bases separating them. The CDR3 is CASSLGGRTDTQYF. Written as DNA, the CDR3 is TGTGCCAGCAGCTTGGGGGGACGCACAGATACGCAGTATTTT. The full variable domain, in which reference TRBV7-9 and TRBJ2-3 provide the parts outside the CDR3, is DTGVSQNPRHKITKRGQNVTFRCDPISEHNRLYWYRQTLGQGPEFLTYFQNEAQLEKSRLLSDRFSAERPKGSFSTLEIQRTEQGDSAMYLCASSLGGRTDTQYFGPGTRLTVL.

The sample holds many counts of this clonotype. The chain combines TRBV12-3 or TRBV12-4 with TRBJ1-1; no definite D call. There are 14 residues in the CDR3. V gave up 0 bases and J gave up 1 base, with 6 bases separating them. CDR3: CASSLARRNTEAFF. CDR3 sequence (DNA): TGTGCCAGCAGTTTAGCGCGGAGGAACACTGAAGCTTTCTTT.

There are many counts of this clonotype. The chain is built from TRBV24-1 and TRBJ2-1; TRBD1 matches 7 bases. This CDR3 contains 15 residues. Germline CDR1 is KGHDR and CDR2 is SFDVKD. The V and J ends lost 4 bases and 8 bases, in that order; junction bases with no gene match: 10. The DNA of the CDR3 is TGTGCCACCAGTGACAACCGGGACAGCCTCGATGAGCAGTTCTTC. Translation gives CATSDNRDSLDEQFF.

This clonotype was observed a handful of times. The V and J genes are TRBV6-6 and TRBJ2-7; D remains unclear. Trimming stripped 6 bases from V and 5 bases from J, with 11 bases between. This CDR3 is built from 12 residues. The V gene's germline CDR1 is MNHNY and CDR2 SVGAGI (reference sequence). The CDR3 loop reads CASSPARDEQYF. The CDR3 nucleotides are TGTGCCAGCAGCCCCGCCCGGGACGAGCAGTACTTC.

The table lists this clonotype with many counts. The V call is TRBV28, the J call TRBJ1-5; D call uncertain. Germline CDR1 is MDHEN and CDR2 is SYDVKM. V shed 3 bases and J shed 3 bases, with 6 bases lying between them. The CDR3 has 13 residues. The CDR3 coding sequence is TGTGCCAGCAGTTTCGGGATCAATCAGCCCCAGCATTTT. Its protein product is CASSFGINQPQHF.

This clonotype came up a few times. V is TRBV20-1 and J is TRBJ1-2, with D uncertain. CDR1 DFQATT and CDR2 SNEGSKA come from the germline V gene (reference sequence). Trimming stripped 2 bases from V and 10 bases from J, with 17 bases between. The CDR3 extends over 13 amino acids. The CDR3 DNA reads as TGCAGTGCTAGACCGGGCAGCCAGCTAACCTACACCTTC. Protein product: CSARPGSQLTYTF.

This sequence joins TRBV6-1 and TRBJ2-7; 11 bases match TRBD1. Germline CDR1 is MNHNS and CDR2 is SASEGT. The CDR3 sequence is 15 residues long. J gave up 4 bases and V 4 bases, and 6 bases lay outside the gene matches. For the CDR3, the DNA is TGTGCCAGCAGTGGGACAGGGGGCCGCCAATACGAGCAGTACTTC. It codes for CASSGTGGRQYEQYF.

This clonotype has at least ten counts. The rearrangement joins TRBV7-2 to TRBJ2-7; D not resolved. Germline-derived CDR1 and CDR2 are SGHTA and FQGNSA. The CDR3 is 13 amino acids. Trimming cost V 6 bases and J 2 bases, with 11 bases left between them. CDR3 nucleotides: TGTGCCAGCAGAGATATTAGGGCCTACGAGCAGTACTTC. Its protein product is CASRDIRAYEQYF.

This clonotype was seen more than once but under ten times. The gene calls are TRBV7-2 and TRBJ2-7; TRBD1 matches at 8 bases. In germline, CDR1 is SGHTA, CDR2 FQGNSA. V lost 1 base, J lost 6 bases, and 2 bases stayed unmatched. The CDR3 spans 13 residues. In DNA, the CDR3 is TGTGCCAGCAGCTTAGGGACAGGGAGCGAGCAGTACTTC. Translation gives CASSLGTGSEQYF.

This clonotype showed up many times. This chain joins TRBV29-1 and TRBJ2-1; 9 bases are a match to TRBD2. After removal of 5 bases from V and 6 bases from J, the junction contained 11 bases not matched to a gene. The germline V gene encodes CDR1 SQVTM and CDR2 ANQGSEA. The CDR3 consists of 15 residues. Here the CDR3 DNA reads TGCAGCGTTTCCGGGCGGGAGGGCCTTCGCAATGAGCAGTTCTTC. It specifies CSVSGREGLRNEQFF.

This chain joins TRBV20-1 and TRBJ2-3, with 10 bases aligning to TRBD2. This CDR3 region has 14 residues. Germline CDR1 and CDR2: DFQATT and SNEGSKA (reference sequence). Here the CDR3 reads CSTLAGGRTDTQYF. The CDR3 nucleotides are TGCAGCACCTTAGCGGGAGGTCGCACAGATACGCAGTATTTT.

This clonotype was recorded at least ten times. The CDR3 DNA reads TGTGCCAGCAGCCAAGGGATTTCTGGAAACACCATATATTTT. Encoded protein: CASSQGISGNTIYF. The chain carries TRBV14 and TRBJ1-3; D is unclear. CDR3 length: 14 residues. The V gene lost 1 base and the J gene lost 1 base, with 5 bases spanning the gap. From germline, CDR1 is SGHDN and CDR2 FVKESK.

This clonotype was observed many times. V and J are TRBV7-9 and TRBJ1-2, with TRBD1 identical over 7 bases. Germline V lookup: CDR1 SEHNR, CDR2 FQNEAQ (reference sequence). The junction had 9 bases not matched to a gene; V was cut back by 5 bases and J by 6 bases. This CDR3 is 14 amino acids long. CDR3 loop: CASSLRQGEDGYTF. In nucleotides, the CDR3 is TGTGCCAGCAGCCTCCGACAGGGAGAGGATGGCTACACCTTC.

The chain carries TRBV7-9 and TRBJ2-5, with a weak D call TRBD2 (6 bases). V lost 7 bases, J lost 5 bases, and 11 bases lay in between. The germline V gene encodes CDR1 SEHNR and CDR2 FQNEAQ (reference sequence). The CDR3 is 12 residues long. The CDR3 region is CASMREWETQYF. The CDR3, as DNA: TGTGCCAGCATGCGGGAATGGGAGACCCAGTACTTC.

This clonotype was detected many times. The chain links TRBV5-1 to TRBJ2-2; D gene uncertain. V lost 3 bases and J 4 bases, leaving 10 bases between the germline ends. Per the germline V gene, CDR1 is SGHRS and CDR2 is YFSETQ. The CDR3 spans 14 residues. In nucleotides, the CDR3 is TGCGCCAGCAGCTCCCGGACCACCACCGGGGAGCTGTTTTTT. Its protein is CASSSRTTTGELFF. The full variable domain, completed using reference TRBV5-1 and TRBJ2-2, is KAGVTQTPRYLIKTRGQQVTLSCSPISGHRSVSWYQQTPGQGLQFLFEYFSETQRNKGNFPGRFSGRQFSNSRSEMNVSTLELGDSALYLCASSSRTTTGELFFGEGSRLTVL.

V usage is TRBV30 and J usage is TRBJ2-6, with D unclear. This CDR3 has 13 residues. The V end lost 0 bases, the J end lost 2 bases, and 2 bases lay between the germline ends. Germline CDR1 GTSNPN, CDR2 SVGIG (reference sequence). In DNA form, the CDR3 reads TGTGCCTGGAGTGTGGCTGGGGCCAACGTCCTGACTTTC. Translating it yields CAWSVAGANVLTF.

Ten or more counts support this clonotype. The chain uses TRBV20-1 and TRBJ2-2; maybe TRBD2 (6 bases). In germline, CDR1 is DFQATT, CDR2 SNEGSKA (reference sequence). The length of the CDR3 is 13 residues. V lost 6 bases to trimming and J lost 4 bases, with 12 bases between them. The CDR3 DNA is TGCAGTGCACCCGGGGGTCGCACCGGGGAGCTGTTTTTT. This sequence encodes CSAPGGRTGELFF.

Many counts were recorded for this clonotype. This chain uses TRBV29-1 with TRBJ2-3, with a possible D match to TRBD2 (5 bases). V was shortened by 5 bases and J by 8 bases, with 20 bases between the two germline ends. Germline V CDR1 and CDR2: SQVTM, ANQGSEA. There are 14 residues in the CDR3. CDR3: CSVLPDWKFGTQYF. The CDR3, as DNA: TGCAGCGTTCTACCGGACTGGAAGTTTGGTACGCAGTATTTT.

This clonotype came up many times. The chain uses TRBV3-1 and TRBJ2-1; the match to TRBD2 covers 9 bases. The CDR3 extends over 17 amino acids. Germline V CDR1 and CDR2: LGHDT, YNNKEL (reference sequence). Germline trimming cut 0 bases from V and 6 bases from J; bases unmatched to any gene: 9. The CDR3 reads CASSQDPGGRAFNEQFF. DNA of the CDR3: TGTGCCAGCAGCCAAGATCCAGGCGGGAGGGCATTCAATGAGCAGTTCTTC.

This clonotype was found a few times. The chain is built from TRBV5-5 and TRBJ2-1; 11 nucleotides line up with TRBD2. The CDR3 is 17 amino acids. V lost 0 bases, J lost 13 bases, and 15 bases stayed unmatched. Germline values: CDR1 SGHKS, CDR2 YYEKEE (reference sequence). CDR3 sequence reads: CASSLGQGSTSGGYQFF. In nucleotides, the CDR3 is TGTGCCAGCAGCTTGGGGCAGGGTAGCACTAGCGGGGGTTACCAGTTCTTC.

This clonotype was seen repeatedly, ten times or more. The chain uses TRBV7-2 and TRBJ2-2, with 10 nucleotides matching TRBD2. The CDR3 has 16 residues. Trimming took 2 bases from V and 6 from J; bases not matched to a gene: 6. Germline loops: CDR1 SGHTA, CDR2 FQGNSA. The CDR3 DNA reads TGTGCCAGCAGCTTACGTACAGCGGGAGGGCCCGGGGAGCTGTTTTTT. It codes for CASSLRTAGGPGELFF.

This clonotype was detected ten times or more. The chain recombines TRBV12-3 or TRBV12-4 with TRBJ1-1; 8 positions agree with TRBD1. V trimming: 3 bases; J trimming: 0 bases; junction bases outside the gene matches: 3. CDR3 size: 15 residues. The CDR3 nucleotides are TGTGCCAGCAGTTTCGGGACAGGCCTGAACACTGAAGCTTTCTTT. It is translated as CASSFGTGLNTEAFF.